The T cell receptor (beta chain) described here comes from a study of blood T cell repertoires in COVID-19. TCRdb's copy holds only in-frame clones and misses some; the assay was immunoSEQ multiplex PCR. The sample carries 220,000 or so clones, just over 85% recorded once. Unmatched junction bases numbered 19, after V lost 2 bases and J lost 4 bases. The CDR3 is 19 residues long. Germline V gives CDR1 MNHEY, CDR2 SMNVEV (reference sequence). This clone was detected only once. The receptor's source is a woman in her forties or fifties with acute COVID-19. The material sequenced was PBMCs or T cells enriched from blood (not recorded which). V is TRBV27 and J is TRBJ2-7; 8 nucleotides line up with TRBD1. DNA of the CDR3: TGTGCCAGCAGTTTAAAGTCCCGGCGGCAGGGGGCGCTTACTTACGAGCAGTACTTC. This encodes CASSLKSRRQGALTYEQYF.